This entry describes one T cell receptor beta chain. This clonotype was counted between two and nine times. It lacks a known antigen. No much larger clonotype is one base removed from it; base qualities were not supplied. The library came from RT-PCR. The instrument given in TCRdb is Illumina HiSeq 2500. TCRdb's own reprocessing of the public reads used fastp at Q25 and MiXCR and kept productive beta chains. Every entry covers one CDR3 protein and lists the most common genes and DNA from its rows. The sample yields about 800,000 distinct CDR3 sequences; less than 25% were counted once. The top ten hold roughly 10% of the sample. This entry is derived from a study of response to subunit inactivated influenza vaccine (dated by TCRdb to the late 2010s). In terms of the full investigation: The study used deep quantitative T cell receptor repertoire profiling to track responses to a trivalent subunit inactivated influenza vaccine.

The V end loses 10 bases and the J end loses 4 bases, and a stretch of 16 bases separates them. CDR1 and CDR2, looked up from the germline V gene, are WSHSY and SAAADI. The CDR3 sequence holds 13 residues, the cysteine and phenylalanine included. CDR3 DNA is the only sequence kept; it has 39 bases, read in frame from the first base. What the research found in general, with its limitations: The authors proposed that each seasonal influenza vaccination may bring in only a limited number of new T cells.

The V and J genes are TRBV10-2 and TRBJ1-1; too little of a D gene remains to name it. The sequencing here drew on PBMCs from blood, taken approximately 5 days after vaccination. This sequence originates from a man between 50 and 59 years old who received an inactivated influenza vaccine. Donor details come from another sample of the same person, matched by shared clones. The DNA sequence is TGCGCCACCAAGGAGGCCTGGGGCACTGAAGCTTTCTTT. Its translation is CATKEAWGTEAFF.